A selection of T cell receptor beta chains follows, all from one sample in a study of blood T cells in healthy people across ages. MiXCR, run by TCRdb on the 5' RACE reads, gives a single entry per CDR3 protein. The table has roughly 800,000 distinct CDR3 sequences, 58% seen once. The sequenced sample consisted of blood. Every receptor here comes from a man aged 25 to 45 in good health. Each CDR3 is given with its conserved first and last residue. A D gene is named only where the DNA matches it firmly. Clone size is shown for a subset of rows, as once, few, many or a class of expanded clone.

TRBV30	TRBJ2-3	-	-	TGTGCCTGGAGTGCTCGAAGGGGTGGAGATACGCAGTATTTT	CAWSARRGGDTQYF
TRBV25-1	TRBJ1-5	-	-	TGTGCCAGCAGTGAAGCCAGCGGGTTGGGCAATCAGCCCCAGCATTTT	CASSEASGLGNQPQHF
TRBV28	TRBJ2-3	-	TRBD2	TGTGCCGCCCCCCCGGGAGGAAGTTTGGTCACAGATACGCAGTATTTT	CAAPPGGSLVTDTQYF
TRBV20-1	TRBJ2-5	-	TRBD2	TGCAGTGCTAGAGTCCAGCGGGGGCGGGAGACCCAGTACTTC	CSARVQRGRETQYF
TRBV14	TRBJ1-2	-	-	TGTGCCAGCAGCCCCGCGGACGGCTACACCTTC	CASSPADGYTF
TRBV29-1	TRBJ2-1	-	TRBD2	TGCAGCGTTACTAGCGGGTCGACGGCTGAGCAGCTCTTC	CSVTSGSTAEQLF
TRBV18	TRBJ1-3	-	TRBD1	TGTGCCAGCTCGCTAGCGGAGGGACAGCCGGAAGGAAACACCATATATTTT	CASSLAEGQPEGNTIYF
TRBV19	TRBJ2-5	-	-	TGTGCCAGTAGTATAGATCTCCAAGAGACCCAGTACTTC	CASSIDLQETQYF
TRBV4-3	TRBJ2-1	-	TRBD2	TGCGCCAGCAGCCAAGATGCTAGCGGGAGGTTCAGGGAGCAGTTCTTC	CASSQDASGRFREQFF
TRBV29-1	TRBJ2-1	-	-	TGCAGCGTCCCTGAGGGTTTTGAGCAGTTCTTC	CSVPEGFEQFF
TRBV16	TRBJ1-2	-	-	TGTGCCAGCACCACTAACCGGGACGGTAACTATGGCTACACCTTC	CASTTNRDGNYGYTF
TRBV9	TRBJ1-2	-	-	TGTGCCAGCAGCGTAGCGGCGGGGGGATTATACTATGGCTACACCTTC	CASSVAAGGLYYGYTF
TRBV29-1	TRBJ1-3	once	-	TGCAGCGCTCGAGAGTCTGGAAACACCATATATTTT	CSARESGNTIYF
TRBV29-1	TRBJ2-7	-	TRBD1	TGCAGCGTTGAGTCGGGGACAGGGGGTTCTATCCTCTACGAGCAGTACTTC	CSVESGTGGSILYEQYF
TRBV12-3/TRBV12-4	TRBJ1-6	-	-	TGTGCCAGCAGTCCCGACGGGTATAATTCACCCCTCCACTTT	CASSPDGYNSPLHF
TRBV29-1	TRBJ1-4	-	-	TGCAGCGTTGAAGGAGGGTCCCGGGACACTAATGAAAAACTGTTTTTT	CSVEGGSRDTNEKLFF
TRBV20-1	TRBJ2-1	few	TRBD2	TGCAGTGCTAGATCCCTGTTCGGGCGGGGGGGCTCTTACGAGCAGTTCTTC	CSARSLFGRGGSYEQFF
TRBV20-1	TRBJ1-2	few	-	TGCAGTGCTAGAGGGGGGAAGGGCTACACCTTC	CSARGGKGYTF
TRBV28	TRBJ1-2	-	-	TGTGCCAGCAGTTTAGGTAATAGCTATGGCTACACCTTC	CASSLGNSYGYTF
TRBV20-1	TRBJ2-1	-	TRBD2	TGCAGTGCGGCCGCGTCCCTAGCGGGACTCTACAATGAGCAGTTCTTC	CSAAASLAGLYNEQFF
TRBV4-2	TRBJ2-1	-	-	TGTGCCAGCAGCCAAGGACAAGGGCCGGGGAGCGATGAGCAGTTCTTC	CASSQGQGPGSDEQFF
TRBV12-3/TRBV12-4	TRBJ2-3	-	-	TGTGCCAGCAGTTTAACGGGACGCCTCACCACAGATACGCAGTATTTT	CASSLTGRLTTDTQYF
TRBV20-1	TRBJ2-5	few	-	TGCAGTGCTGCGGGGCGGGAGACCCAGTACTTC	CSAAGRETQYF
TRBV5-1	TRBJ1-6	-	-	TGCGCCAGCAGCTCCGATCGATTTGGAAATTCACCCCTCCACTTT	CASSSDRFGNSPLHF
TRBV5-5	TRBJ1-2	few	-	TGTGCCAGCAGCTTGGCGGGGCAGGAGACCTATGGCTACACCTTC	CASSLAGQETYGYTF
TRBV29-1	TRBJ2-3	many	TRBD1	TGCAGCGTTAGTAGGACAGGGAAGGGAGATACGCAGTATTTT	CSVSRTGKGDTQYF
TRBV7-2	TRBJ1-2	few	-	TGTGCCAGCAGCCGTGGAGGGGATTACTATGGCTACACCTTC	CASSRGGDYYGYTF
TRBV7-3	TRBJ2-3	-	-	TGTGCCAGCAGCGCCGATACCGACAGCACAGATACGCAGTATTTT	CASSADTDSTDTQYF
TRBV19	TRBJ2-5	-	TRBD1	TGTGCCAGTAGCAAAAGGGGGCGAGAGACCCAGTACTTC	CASSKRGRETQYF
TRBV6-1	TRBJ2-3	-	TRBD2	TGTGCCAGCAGCGGGGGTAGCGGGGGAAAGTATACGCAGTATTTT	CASSGGSGGKYTQYF
TRBV11-2	TRBJ2-7	-	-	TGTGCCAGCAGCGACCTTAAGGGGACCTACGAGCAGTACTTC	CASSDLKGTYEQYF
TRBV20-1	TRBJ2-7	-	-	TGCAGTGCTAGTCTCATCGGAGCAACCTACGAGCAGTACTTC	CSASLIGATYEQYF
TRBV28	TRBJ2-7	-	-	TGTGCCAGCCCCGGTGGGACTTCCGACTACGAGCAGTACTTC	CASPGGTSDYEQYF
TRBV15	TRBJ2-3	-	TRBD2	TGTGCCACCGGGAGTAGCGGGCATAGGGATACGCAGTATTTT	CATGSSGHRDTQYF
TRBV7-2	TRBJ2-3	-	-	TGTGCCAGCAGTCCAGCGTTGGGGATCGTCACAGATACGCAGTATTTT	CASSPALGIVTDTQYF
TRBV29-1	TRBJ1-2	-	-	TGCAGCGTTGAAAGGGCCTACGACTATGGCTACACCTTC	CSVERAYDYGYTF
TRBV6-6	TRBJ2-7	-	TRBD1	TGTGCCAGCAGTTCAACCCCGACAGGGCCGGGGCAGTACTTC	CASSSTPTGPGQYF
TRBV15	TRBJ2-6	-	-	TGTGCCACCAGCAGAGAGCTTCAAGTCTCTGGGGCCAACGTCCTGACTTTC	CATSRELQVSGANVLTF
TRBV3-1	TRBJ2-7	-	TRBD1	TGTGCCAGCAGCCAAATAGGGGACAGCCCGCTGGGGGTATCCTACGAGCAGTACTTC	CASSQIGDSPLGVSYEQYF
TRBV5-1	TRBJ2-1	-	-	TGCGCCAGCAGCCCTACCCGCCTTGGGTACAATGAGCAGTTCTTC	CASSPTRLGYNEQFF
TRBV7-2	TRBJ2-5	few	-	TGTGCCAGCAGCACTAGCCTCACGACCCAGTACTTC	CASSTSLTTQYF
TRBV7-9	TRBJ1-4	-	-	TGTGCCAGCAGCTTAGTTGGAAAACTGTTTTTT	CASSLVGKLFF
TRBV9	TRBJ2-1	-	-	TGTGCCAGCAGCGTAGACCCGTCTACCTCCTACAATGAGCAGTTCTTC	CASSVDPSTSYNEQFF